Listed here are 32 T cell receptor beta chains from one sample, sequenced in a study of OX40 agonist ivuxolimab in advanced cancers. Produced via immunoSEQ multiplex PCR; TCRdb's table is partial and in-frame only. The sample holds some 58,000 clones; more than 75% are singletons and the top ten take roughly 13%. The sample in question was CD4+ or CD8+ T cells sorted from blood, obtained in a trial of the OX40 agonist ivuxolimab. These receptors all come from an adult with an advanced solid tumor such as melanoma, head and neck, liver or kidney cancer.

The chain employs TRBV28 and TRBJ1-6; D is unresolved. This CDR3 comprises 14 residues. Trimming left V 3 bases short and J 8 bases short, with 11 bases between. CDR1 is MDHEN and CDR2 is SYDVKM in the germline V gene. The CDR3 loop reads CASSFFSTDSPLHF. The CDR3 region has the DNA TGTGCCAGCAGTTTTTTCAGTACCGATTCACCCCTCCACTTT. The whole variable domain, filled in from reference TRBV28 and TRBJ1-6, reads DVKVTQSSRYLVKRTGEKVFLECVQDMDHENMFWYRQDPGLGLRLIYFSYDVKMKEKGDIPEGYSVSREKKERFSLILESASTNQTSMYLCASSFFSTDSPLHFGNGTRLTVT.

The V and J genes are TRBV6-6 and TRBJ2-2; 9 bases fit TRBD1. CDR1 MNHNY and CDR2 SVGAGI come from the germline V gene (reference sequence). This CDR3 contains 16 residues. V lost 6 bases and J lost 3; bases outside the gene matches: 8. Here the CDR3 reads CASRPPGQGYTGELFF. The CDR3 bases are TGTGCCAGCAGACCTCCGGGACAGGGTTACACCGGGGAGCTGTTTTTT.

In this sample, this clone turned up a few times. The chain has TRBV2 and TRBJ1-5; 10 bases match TRBD1. J was trimmed by 3 bases and V by 7 bases; bases with no gene match: 6. CDR3 length: 15 amino acids. CDR1 SNHLY and CDR2 FYNNEI come from the germline V gene. The CDR3 spells CASIPDRGPNQPQHF. The CDR3 nucleotides read TGTGCCAGCATCCCCGACAGGGGGCCCAATCAGCCCCAGCATTTT.

This chain connects TRBV5-6 to TRBJ2-6; D remains unclear. Trimming stripped 5 bases from V and 4 bases from J, with 13 bases between. Germline CDR1 reads SGHDT; CDR2 reads YYEEEE. CDR3 length: 15 residues. The CDR3 here is CASSPWAAGANVLTF. DNA for the CDR3: TGTGCCAGCAGTCCCTGGGCGGCCGGGGCCAACGTCCTGACTTTC. Variable domain in full (rest from reference TRBV5-6 and TRBJ2-6): DAGVTQSPTHLIKTRGQQVTLRCSPKSGHDTVSWYQQALGQGPQFIFQYYEEEERQRGNFPDRFSGHQFPNYSSELNVNALLLGDSALYLCASSPWAAGANVLTFGAGSRLTVL.

The V gene is TRBV6-4, the J gene TRBJ2-1, with D unclear. Germline CDR1 and CDR2: MRHNA and SNTAGT. V lost 6 bases, J lost 10 bases, and 16 bases lay in between. The CDR3 is made up of 13 amino acids. CDR3 residues: CASRRETLSEQFF. CDR3 nucleotide sequence: TGTGCCAGCAGAAGAGAAACCCTCAGCGAGCAGTTCTTC.

The chain joins TRBV30 to TRBJ1-4; D gene ambiguous. The CDR3 sequence is 12 residues long. Trimming removed 5 bases from V and 6 bases from J, with 10 bases in between. Germline V gene lookup returns CDR1 GTSNPN and CDR2 SVGIG (reference sequence). The CDR3, as DNA: TGTGCCTGGGGGAGGGCAGATGAAAAACTGTTTTTT. Translating it yields CAWGRADEKLFF. Full variable domain (remainder filled in from reference TRBV30 and TRBJ1-4): SQTIHQWPATLVQPVGSPLSLECTVEGTSNPNLYWYRQAAGRGLQLLFYSVGIGQISSEVPQNLSASRPQDRQFILSSKKLLLSDSGFYLCAWGRADEKLFFGSGTQLSVL.

The chain links TRBV7-3 to TRBJ2-3; D unclear. Per the germline V gene, CDR1 is SGHTA and CDR2 is FQGTGA. The CDR3 extends over 13 amino acids. The V end was cut by 3 bases, the J end by 4 bases, with 8 bases between. The CDR3 spells CASSFPPADTQYF. CDR3 nucleotides: TGTGCCAGCAGCTTTCCCCCGGCAGATACGCAGTATTTT.

Here the CDR3 reads CASKTAGGETQYF. The CDR3 DNA is TGTGCCAGTAAGACTGCAGGGGGAGAGACCCAGTACTTC. The gene calls are TRBV19 and TRBJ2-5; 7 bases fit TRBD1. V trimming: 7 bases; J trimming: 4 bases; junction bases outside the gene matches: 6. This CDR3 comprises 13 residues. From germline, CDR1 is LNHDA and CDR2 SQIVND (reference sequence).

V is TRBV5-1 and J is TRBJ2-7; 14 bases are a match to TRBD2. V was pared by 5 bases and J by 1 base, with 14 bases of the junction left unmatched. This CDR3 contains 19 residues. CDR1 SGHRS and CDR2 YFSETQ come from the germline V gene. CDR3 sequence (DNA): TGCGCCAGCAGTTACCCTACTTCCGGGACTAGCGGGAGTTCCTACGAGCAGTACTTC. Protein product: CASSYPTSGTSGSSYEQYF.

The rearrangement joins TRBV30 to TRBJ2-7; a weak D match, TRBD2 (5 bases). Per the germline V gene, CDR1 is GTSNPN and CDR2 is SVGIG (reference sequence). V was shortened by 3 bases and J by 3 bases, with 12 bases between the two germline ends. This CDR3 has 13 amino acids. The CDR3 DNA reads as TGTGCCTGGAGGAGGGCCCTCGACTACGAGCAGTACTTC. This gives the protein CAWRRALDYEQYF.

The chain recombines TRBV14 with TRBJ1-3; D is undetermined. In germline, CDR1 is SGHDN, CDR2 FVKESK. This CDR3 is 17 amino acids long. V lost 0 bases, J lost 1 base, and 13 bases lay in between. CDR3 coding DNA: TGTGCCAGCAGCCAAGAGAGGACTCGCGCGTCTGGAAACACCATATATTTT. It translates to CASSQERTRASGNTIYF.

The chain joins TRBV10-3 to TRBJ2-1; 7 bases align to TRBD2. Germline CDR1 is ENHRY and CDR2 is SYGVKD. V shed 3 bases and J 8 bases; nucleotides not matched to a gene: 10. This CDR3 is built from 15 residues. CDR3 sequence: CAISDWGRVRDEQFF. For the CDR3, the DNA is TGTGCCATCAGTGATTGGGGGAGGGTTAGGGATGAGCAGTTCTTC.

This clone was observed once. The chain's CDR3 is CSVLDPGDGYTF. DNA of the CDR3: TGCAGCGTTCTTGACCCAGGGGATGGCTACACCTTC. J is TRBJ1-2 and V is TRBV29-1, with TRBD1 as a possible D gene (6 bases). Germline loops: CDR1 SQVTM, CDR2 ANQGSEA. Trimming removed 5 bases at V and 6 bases at J, with 13 bases between. This CDR3 is built from 12 residues.

This rearrangement joins TRBV14 to TRBJ2-5; D is unresolved. The ends were cut back, 4 bases at V and 2 bases at J, with 20 bases in the middle. This CDR3 has 17 residues. In germline, CDR1 is SGHDN, CDR2 FVKESK. This CDR3 reads CASSLQRRTRRQETQYF. DNA for the CDR3: TGTGCCAGCAGCCTCCAGAGGAGAACCCGACGGCAAGAGACCCAGTACTTC.

The chain uses TRBV11-2 and TRBJ2-7; 9 bases match TRBD2. The CDR3 covers 16 residues. Germline V gene sequence: CDR1 SGHAT, CDR2 FQNNGV. J was trimmed by 9 bases and V by 5 bases; bases with no gene match: 17. This CDR3 is CASSPPIGLARVRQYF. Here the CDR3 DNA reads TGTGCCAGCAGCCCCCCCATCGGACTAGCGCGGGTGAGGCAGTACTTC.

DNA of the CDR3: TGCGCCAGCAGCCCTGCGGGACAGGGCCACACTGAAGCTTTCTTT. Its protein product is CASSPAGQGHTEAFF. The J gene is TRBJ1-1, the V gene TRBV5-1; 9 positions match TRBD1. The CDR3 sequence is 15 residues long. V trimming: 4 bases; J trimming: 3 bases; junction bases outside the gene matches: 7. The germline V gene encodes CDR1 SGHRS and CDR2 YFSETQ.

The rearrangement joins TRBV6-1 to TRBJ1-1; a weak D match, TRBD1 (5 bases). Germline loops: CDR1 MNHNS, CDR2 SASEGT. The V end was cut by 6 bases, the J end by 3 bases, with 14 bases between. The CDR3 runs 14 residues. The CDR3 DNA is TGTGCCAGCAGGAAGCAGGGTGGAGACACTGAAGCTTTCTTT. This codes for CASRKQGGDTEAFF.

The CDR3 spells CASSTGQRNTGELFF. The CDR3 DNA reads TGCGCCAGCAGCACGGGACAGCGGAACACCGGGGAGCTGTTTTTT. V gene TRBV5-1 combines with J gene TRBJ2-2, with 7 bases matching TRBD1. There are 15 residues in the CDR3. Germline CDR1 is SGHRS and CDR2 is YFSETQ. V was pared by 4 bases and J by 1 base, with 4 bases of the junction left unmatched.

In this sample, this clone turned up once. The CDR3 coding sequence is TGTGCCAGCAGCCTCGGGGACAGGAGTTCCTACGAGCAGTACTTC. It codes for CASSLGDRSSYEQYF. The V call is TRBV7-8, the J call TRBJ2-5, with TRBD1 identical over 8 bases. The J call is uncertain, as TRBJ2-7 better fits the DNA end. Germline-derived CDR1 and CDR2 are SGHVS and FQNEAQ. The CDR3 covers 15 residues.

CDR3 nucleotide sequence: TGTGCCAGTAGTACGGTCCCTGTCAGCCCCTACGAGCAGTACTTC. Translation: CASSTVPVSPYEQYF. The V call is TRBV19, the J call TRBJ2-7; D call uncertain. V lost 4 bases and J 2 bases, leaving 15 bases between the germline ends. The germline V gene encodes CDR1 LNHDA and CDR2 SQIVND (reference sequence). The CDR3 loop spans 15 amino acids.

This clone has a single count. The chain joins TRBV30 to TRBJ2-2; 7 positions match TRBD1. The germline CDR1 and CDR2 sequences are GTSNPN and SVGIG (reference sequence). The CDR3 spans 14 residues. J gave up 7 bases and V 5 bases, and 10 bases lay outside the gene matches. In DNA, the CDR3 is TGTGCCTGGTGTCGACAGGGCTTTGACGGGGAGCTGTTTTTT. Translated: CAWCRQGFDGELFF.

The chain is built from TRBV7-9 and TRBJ1-5, with D perhaps matching TRBD1 (5 bases). Germline V lookup: CDR1 SEHNR, CDR2 FQNEAQ (reference sequence). The V end was cut by 1 base, the J end by 7 bases, with 11 bases between. The CDR3 consists of 14 residues. The DNA for the CDR3 is TGTGCCAGCAGCTTAGGTCAGGGAGGACAGCCCCAGCATTTT. Translation: CASSLGQGGQPQHF. Based on the CDR3 plus reference TRBV7-9 and TRBJ1-5, the full variable domain is DTGVSQNPRHKITKRGQNVTFRCDPISEHNRLYWYRQTLGQGPEFLTYFQNEAQLEKSRLLSDRFSAERPKGSFSTLEIQRTEQGDSAMYLCASSLGQGGQPQHFGDGTRLSIL.

The rearrangement uses TRBV5-1 and TRBJ2-7, with D unresolved. Germline lookup yields CDR1 SGHRS and CDR2 YFSETQ. There are 15 residues in the CDR3. Trimming pared 0 bases from V and 3 bases from J, leaving 13 bases between. The CDR3 reads CASSLVSSAIYEQYF. DNA for the CDR3: TGCGCCAGCAGCTTGGTTTCCAGTGCAATCTACGAGCAGTACTTC.

The chain uses TRBV6-5 and TRBJ1-2; D is unclear. This CDR3 region has 16 residues. Germline CDR1 MNHEY, CDR2 SVGAGI. Trimming took 0 bases from V and 4 from J, leaving 15 bases between them. The DNA for the CDR3 is TGTGCCAGCAGTTACTCGACCCGCCGGGGTTCCTATGGCTACACCTTC. Translation: CASSYSTRRGSYGYTF.

The V and J genes are TRBV6-5 and TRBJ2-7, with D perhaps matching TRBD2 (5 bases). Germline-derived CDR1 and CDR2 are MNHEY and SVGAGI. V shed 4 bases and J shed 4 bases, with 14 bases lying between them. The CDR3 totals 14 residues. CDR3 sequence reads: CASSSRGSDYEQYF. In nucleotides, the CDR3 is TGTGCCAGCAGTTCCCGCGGGTCGGATTACGAGCAGTACTTC.

The chain combines TRBV27 with TRBJ2-7, with 9 nucleotides matching TRBD1. The CDR3 is made up of 17 amino acids. Trimming removed 5 bases from V and 4 bases from J; junction bases left unmatched: 15. Germline-derived CDR1 and CDR2 are MNHEY and SMNVEV (reference sequence). In DNA, the CDR3 is TGTGCCAGCAGTCCACAACCAGCCGGGACAGGGAGATACGAGCAGTACTTC. Amino acids: CASSPQPAGTGRYEQYF.

V and J are TRBV18 and TRBJ2-5, with a weak D call TRBD1 (5 bases). The CDR3 consists of 13 residues. The germline V gene encodes CDR1 KGHSH and CDR2 LQKENI. V was pared by 3 bases and J by 3 bases, with 8 bases between. CDR3 DNA: TGTGCCAGCTCACCCAGGGTCGAAGAGACCCAGTACTTC. Protein sequence: CASSPRVEETQYF.

V and J are TRBV5-1 and TRBJ2-1; 11 bases agree with TRBD2. Per the germline V gene, CDR1 is SGHRS and CDR2 is YFSETQ. This CDR3 comprises 19 residues. With V trimmed by 0 bases and J by 6 bases, 14 bases remained unmatched. CDR3 sequence reads: CASSLERGLAGGLINEQFF. The CDR3 DNA follows: TGCGCCAGCAGCTTGGAAAGAGGTCTAGCGGGAGGTCTTATCAATGAGCAGTTCTTC.

The rearrangement uses TRBV11-1 and TRBJ2-2, with 9 bases fitting TRBD1. Per the germline V gene, CDR1 is SGHAT and CDR2 is FQDESV (reference sequence). The CDR3 extends over 15 amino acids. V was clipped by 3 bases and J by 7 bases; unmatched bases: 6. The CDR3 bases are TGTGCCAGCAGCTTGTTCACAGGGGGCAGCGGGGAGCTGTTTTTT. Its translation is CASSLFTGGSGELFF.

V is TRBV4-2 and J is TRBJ2-1, with 13 positions matching TRBD2. CDR1 and CDR2 from the germline V gene are LGHNA and YNFKEQ. The CDR3 is made up of 17 amino acids. J lost 5 bases, V lost 1 base, and 5 bases had no gene match. CDR3 bases: TGTGCCAGCAGCCAAGCATCCGGGACTAGCGGGAACAATGAGCAGTTCTTC. It translates to CASSQASGTSGNNEQFF.

The V and J genes are TRBV5-1 and TRBJ2-1; 8 bases are a match to TRBD1. The CDR3 extends over 15 amino acids. V trimming: 3 bases; J trimming: 0 bases; junction bases outside the gene matches: 2. Germline loops: CDR1 SGHRS, CDR2 YFSETQ. CDR3 sequence (DNA): TGCGCCAGCAGCTCGCAGGGGGCCTCCTACAATGAGCAGTTCTTC. As protein: CASSSQGASYNEQFF.

This clone was observed once. A read error may account for a junction end that differs from germline. This chain joins TRBV5-1 and TRBJ2-2; D uncertain. The CDR3 is 13 residues long. CDR1 and CDR2 from the germline V gene are SGHRS and YFSETQ. CDR3 bases: TGTGCCAGCAGCGTAGACTTTACCGGGGAGCTGTTTTTT. Protein product: CASSVDFTGELFF.